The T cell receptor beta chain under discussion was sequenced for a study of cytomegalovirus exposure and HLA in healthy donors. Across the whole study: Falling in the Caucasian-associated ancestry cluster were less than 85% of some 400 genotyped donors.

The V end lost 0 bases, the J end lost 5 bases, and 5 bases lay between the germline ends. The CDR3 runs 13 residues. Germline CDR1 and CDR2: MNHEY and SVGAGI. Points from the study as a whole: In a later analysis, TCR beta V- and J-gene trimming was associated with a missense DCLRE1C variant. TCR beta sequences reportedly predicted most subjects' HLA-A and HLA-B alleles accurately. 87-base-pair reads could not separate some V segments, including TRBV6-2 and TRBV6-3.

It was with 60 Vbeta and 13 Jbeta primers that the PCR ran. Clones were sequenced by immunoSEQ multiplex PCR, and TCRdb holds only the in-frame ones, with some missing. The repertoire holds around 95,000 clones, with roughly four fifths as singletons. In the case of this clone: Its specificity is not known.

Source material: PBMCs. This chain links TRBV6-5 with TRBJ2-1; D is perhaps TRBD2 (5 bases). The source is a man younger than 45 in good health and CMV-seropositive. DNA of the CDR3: TGTGCCAGCAGTTACTCCGGGGACAATGAGCAGTTCTTC. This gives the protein CASSYSGDNEQFF.